Listed here are 13 T cell receptor beta chains from one sample, sequenced in a study of T cell changes during pregnancy in multiple sclerosis. Some clones are missing from TCRdb's copy, which holds only in-frame ones; the method was immunoSEQ multiplex PCR. This table holds 65,000 to 80,000 clones, 93% found once. Sequenced here: peripheral blood, sampled in the second trimester of pregnancy. The receptors were sampled from a female donor with multiple sclerosis, enrolled in a pregnancy study.

Remarks on this clone: At one of its ends the junction is not consistent with the germline gene, which may arise from a read error. J is TRBJ2-7 and V is TRBV7-7; the D gene is possibly TRBD1 (6 bases). This CDR3 spans 19 amino acids. The germline V gene encodes CDR1 SSHAT and CDR2 FNYEAQ (reference sequence). The CDR3 region is CASSLPPCKSQGRAYEQYF. The CDR3 DNA sequence: TGTGCTAGCAGCTTACCCCCGTGCAAGAGTCAGGGGCGCGCCTACGAGCAGTACTTC.

The gene calls are TRBV7-3 and TRBJ2-6, with a possible D match to TRBD2 (6 bases). The ends were cut back, 5 bases at V and 0 bases at J, with 14 bases in the middle. This CDR3 has 17 amino acids. The germline gives CDR1 SGHTA, CDR2 FQGTGA. CDR3 bases: TGTGCCAGCAGCAGGGACTCACTCAACTCTGGGGCCAACGTCCTGACTTTC. Encoded protein: CASSRDSLNSGANVLTF.

This clone was recorded once. V and J are TRBV7-9 and TRBJ1-1, with unresolved D. CDR3 length equals 14 residues. The germline V gene has CDR1 SEHNR and CDR2 FQNEAQ (reference sequence). V lost 5 bases and J lost 4, with 14 bases in between. The CDR3 is CASSPQVYSTEAFF. The DNA for the CDR3 is TGTGCCAGCAGCCCCCAGGTCTATAGCACTGAAGCTTTCTTT. Full variable domain (missing parts from reference TRBV7-9 and TRBJ1-1): DTGVSQNPRHKITKRGQNVTFRCDPISEHNRLYWYRQTLGQGPEFLTYFQNEAQLEKSRLLSDRFSAERPKGSFSTLEIQRTEQGDSAMYLCASSPQVYSTEAFFGQGTRLTVV.

The rearrangement uses TRBV27 and TRBJ1-1; no reliable D call. Germline V gene sequence: CDR1 MNHEY, CDR2 SMNVEV (reference sequence). CDR3 length: 13 residues. Trimming removed 2 bases from V and 3 bases from J, with 7 bases in between. DNA for the CDR3: TGTGCCAGCAGTTTAAGCCGGGACACTGAAGCTTTCTTT. Amino acid sequence: CASSLSRDTEAFF.

The chain employs TRBV30 and TRBJ1-5; TRBD1 matches 7 bases. Germline-derived CDR1 and CDR2 are GTSNPN and SVGIG (reference sequence). The CDR3 extends over 15 amino acids. Losses at the gene ends were 5 bases for V and 3 bases for J; bases not matched to a gene: 10. The CDR3 bases are TGTGCCTGGGAGCAAGGGACAGTACTCAATCAGCCCCAGCATTTT. It specifies CAWEQGTVLNQPQHF.

Concerning this clone itself: A much larger clone differs by one base, so this may be a read error. The gene calls are TRBV7-9 and TRBJ1-1; D might be TRBD1 (5 bases). Germline values: CDR1 SEHNR, CDR2 FQNEAQ (reference sequence). Between the trimmed V and J ends, which lost 2 bases and 0 bases, there was a span of 7 bases. There are 14 residues in the CDR3. CDR3 protein: CASSLQGVNTEAFF. The CDR3 DNA is TGTGCCAGCAGCTTACAGGGCGTGAACACTGAAGCTTTCTTT. The whole variable domain, filled in from reference TRBV7-9 and TRBJ1-1, reads DTGVSQNPRHKITKRGQNVTFRCDPISEHNRLYWYRQTLGQGPEFLTYFQNEAQLEKSRLLSDRFSAERPKGSFSTLEIQRTEQGDSAMYLCASSLQGVNTEAFFGQGTRLTVV.

CDR3 residues: CASSSHPGTGNEQYF. CDR3 DNA: TGTGCCAGCAGCTCTCACCCCGGGACAGGGAACGAGCAGTACTTC. The chain uses TRBV7-6 and TRBJ2-7; TRBD1 agrees at 9 bases. Germline lookup yields CDR1 SGHVS and CDR2 FNYEAQ. Trimming removed 4 bases from V and 5 bases from J; junction bases left unmatched: 9. The CDR3 totals 15 residues.

The chain uses TRBV5-1 and TRBJ1-5; 9 positions match TRBD1. This CDR3 spans 15 amino acids. The germline gives CDR1 SGHRS, CDR2 YFSETQ. The V gene end was trimmed by 0 bases and the J gene end by 4 bases; junction bases not matched to a gene: 2. CDR3 nucleotide sequence: TGCGCCAGCAGCTTGGAAGGGACAGGGAATCAGCCCCAGCATTTT. It codes for CASSLEGTGNQPQHF. The complete variable domain, with remaining parts taken from reference TRBV5-1 and TRBJ1-5, reads KAGVTQTPRYLIKTRGQQVTLSCSPISGHRSVSWYQQTPGQGLQFLFEYFSETQRNKGNFPGRFSGRQFSNSRSEMNVSTLELGDSALYLCASSLEGTGNQPQHFGDGTRLSIL.

The rearrangement uses TRBV15 and TRBJ2-5, with 8 bases matching TRBD1. This CDR3 region has 17 residues. V was clipped by 0 bases and J by 2 bases; unmatched bases: 8. CDR1 is LNHNV, CDR2 YYDKDF, per germline (reference sequence). CDR3 protein: CATSREGSRTGQETQYF. The CDR3 DNA is TGTGCCACCAGCAGAGAGGGTTCCCGGACAGGGCAAGAGACCCAGTACTTC.

The CDR3 protein is CTGAGDYSPLAKNIQYF. The CDR3 nucleotides are TGCACCGGGGCGGGGGACTACTCTCCCTTAGCCAAAAACATTCAGTACTTC. This rearrangement joins TRBV1 to TRBJ2-4; the table's D call of TRBD2 was not tested on the DNA. TRBV1 constitutes a pseudogene. The CDR3 is 17 amino acids.

The gene calls are TRBV7-5 and TRBJ1-1. TRBV7-5 is designated a pseudogene. This CDR3 comprises 12 residues. The CDR3 nucleotides are TGTGTCAGAAGCCTACCCGAGAAAGAAGCTTTCTTT. It translates to CVRSLPEKEAFF.

This chain joins TRBV19 and TRBJ1-2, with 7 bases lining up with TRBD1. The CDR3 is 12 amino acids. Germline loops: CDR1 LNHDA, CDR2 SQIVND (reference sequence). V dropped 8 bases and J dropped 4; count of bases not matched to a gene: 4. This CDR3 reads CASQTGFYGYTF. Written as DNA, the CDR3 is TGTGCCAGTCAGACAGGGTTCTATGGCTACACCTTC.

The CDR3 spells CASSSGADTQYF. In DNA, the CDR3 is TGTGCCAGCAGCTCAGGGGCAGATACGCAGTATTTT. The V call is TRBV6-5, the J call TRBJ2-3; a possible D gene is TRBD1 (6 bases). The germline gives CDR1 MNHEY, CDR2 SVGAGI. The V and J ends lost 6 bases and 4 bases respectively, with 8 bases between them. The CDR3 sequence is 12 residues long.